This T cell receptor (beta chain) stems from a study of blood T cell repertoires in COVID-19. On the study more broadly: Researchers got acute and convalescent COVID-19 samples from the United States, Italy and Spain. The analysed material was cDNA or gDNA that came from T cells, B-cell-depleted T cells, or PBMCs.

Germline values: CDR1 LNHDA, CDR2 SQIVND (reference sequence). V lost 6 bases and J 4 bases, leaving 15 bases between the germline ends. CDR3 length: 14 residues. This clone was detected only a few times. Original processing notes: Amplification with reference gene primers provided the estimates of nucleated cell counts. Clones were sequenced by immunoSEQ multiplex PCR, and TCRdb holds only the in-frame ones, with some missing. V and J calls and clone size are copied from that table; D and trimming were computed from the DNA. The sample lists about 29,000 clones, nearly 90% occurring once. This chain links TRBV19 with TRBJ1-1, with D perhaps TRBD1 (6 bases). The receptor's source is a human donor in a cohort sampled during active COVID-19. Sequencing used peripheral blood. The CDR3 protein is CASSWGQASTEAFF. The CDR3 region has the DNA TGTGCCAGTAGCTGGGGACAAGCGAGCACTGAAGCTTTCTTT.